This TCR beta chain was profiled in a study of T cells in localized non-small cell lung cancer. Study-level findings and limits: Appearance in adjacent lung was seen for a median around 60 of the top 100 tumor clones. The highest T cell clonality was in uninvolved adjacent lung, above tumor. A denser population of T cells in blood accompanied longer overall survival.

As concerns this clone: The antigen remains undetermined.

Germline CDR1 and CDR2: SGHDT and YYEEEE. This CDR3 region has 15 residues. V was cut by 3 bases and J by 0 bases, with 10 bases left in between. Only in-frame clones appear in the TCRdb table, and some are missing; sequencing was by immunoSEQ multiplex PCR. The table has tens of thousands of clones, 75% to 90% seen once. The sequence was obtained from a man aged 35 to 69 with stage I lung adenocarcinoma. The source was peripheral blood, collected before any cancer treatment. The V and J genes are TRBV5-6 and TRBJ1-3, with D unresolved. Here the CDR3 reads CASSYSWSSGNTIYF. In DNA form, the CDR3 reads TGTGCCAGCAGCTATAGTTGGAGCTCTGGAAACACCATATATTTT.